This entry lists 28 T cell receptor beta chains sequenced from one sample in a study of blood T cell repertoires in COVID-19. Profiling relied on immunoSEQ multiplex PCR, and the TCRdb table lists in-frame clones only, not all of them. This sample carries 200,000 to 250,000 clones, approximately 86% of them seen once, and the ten largest clones take about 7.6%. The specimen sequenced was peripheral blood. The origin of the receptors is a woman in her 70s with active or convalescent COVID-19.

The V and J genes are TRBV25-1 and TRBJ1-2; D is unresolved. The CDR3 consists of 14 residues. CDR1 and CDR2 from the germline V gene are MGHDK and SYGVNS. V was shortened by 3 bases and J by 4 bases, with 12 bases between the two germline ends. For the CDR3, the DNA is TGTGCCAGCAGTGAGCGCTCTACTCTCTATGGCTACACCTTC. This sequence encodes CASSERSTLYGYTF.

The V call is TRBV30, the J call TRBJ2-1; D is perhaps TRBD1 (6 bases). Trimming removed 0 bases at V and 5 bases at J, with 17 bases between. CDR3 length: 16 residues. Germline CDR1 is GTSNPN and CDR2 is SVGIG (reference sequence). The CDR3 sequence is CAWSVGGRFPDNEQFF. The DNA for the CDR3 is TGTGCCTGGAGTGTAGGGGGACGCTTTCCAGACAATGAGCAGTTCTTC.

J is TRBJ2-3 and V is TRBV5-1, with 12 bases aligning to TRBD2. Germline CDR1 and CDR2: SGHRS and YFSETQ. The junction had 8 bases not matched to a gene; V was cut back by 4 bases and J by 5 bases. The CDR3 contains 16 residues. CDR3 sequence: CASSPGLAGSGDTQYF. The CDR3 bases are TGCGCCAGCAGCCCTGGACTAGCGGGGAGTGGAGATACGCAGTATTTT.

The chain recombines TRBV28 with TRBJ1-5; D is ambiguous. Germline V gene lookup returns CDR1 MDHEN and CDR2 SYDVKM. V shed 6 bases and J shed 0 bases, with 15 bases lying between them. The CDR3 totals 16 residues. CDR3 bases: TGTGCCAGCAGCGGGTGGAGAGGAAATAGCAATCAGCCCCAGCATTTT. It translates to CASSGWRGNSNQPQHF.

This clone appeared a single time. The chain recombines TRBV29-1 with TRBJ1-1; D perhaps matches TRBD1 (5 bases). Germline-derived CDR1 and CDR2 are SQVTM and ANQGSEA. There are 12 residues in the CDR3. CDR3 DNA: TGCAGGTATGGACACCCGAACACTGAAGCTTTCTTT. It codes for CRYGHPNTEAFF.

For this clone: This sample also contains other DNA sequences that code for the same CDR3. V and J are TRBV6-2 or TRBV6-3 and TRBJ2-2, with a possible D match to TRBD1 (5 bases). V was cut by 2 bases and J by 5 bases, with 6 bases left in between. Per germline, CDR1 MNHEY and CDR2 SVGEGT. The CDR3 extends over 13 amino acids. In nucleotides, the CDR3 is TGTGCCAGCAGTTACGGGGCTACCGGGGAGCTGTTTTTT. Its protein product is CASSYGATGELFF.

The chain employs TRBV10-3 and TRBJ1-2; perhaps TRBD1 as D (5 bases). Between the trimmed V and J ends, which lost 10 bases and 7 bases, there was a span of 19 bases. Germline V gene lookup returns CDR1 ENHRY and CDR2 SYGVKD. The CDR3 has 13 residues. The chain's CDR3 is CATEVGGETGYTF. The CDR3 bases are TGTGCCACCGAAGTGGGGGGGGAGACTGGCTACACCTTC.

V and J are TRBV5-6 and TRBJ1-2, with D perhaps TRBD1 (6 bases). Germline V lookup: CDR1 SGHDT, CDR2 YYEEEE. Trimming shortened V by 3 bases and J by 6 bases, and 24 bases separated the two germline ends. The CDR3 is 17 amino acids. The CDR3 region is CASSSVGGQFRQDGYTF. The CDR3 coding sequence is TGTGCCAGCAGCTCCGTCGGGGGGCAGTTCCGCCAGGATGGCTACACCTTC.

This chain connects TRBV5-1 to TRBJ1-2; TRBD1 matches 7 bases. Germline V gives CDR1 SGHRS, CDR2 YFSETQ. The V and J ends lost 4 bases and 0 bases, in that order; junction bases with no gene match: 9. This CDR3 has 16 residues. CDR3 residues: CASSKRQGLANYGYTF. CDR3 coding DNA: TGCGCCAGCAGCAAAAGACAGGGCTTAGCTAACTATGGCTACACCTTC.

A word on this clone: In the same sample, other DNA sequences code for this CDR3. The V call is TRBV24-1, the J call TRBJ1-2; the D gene is possibly TRBD1 (5 bases). V was trimmed by 3 bases and J by 6 bases, leaving 7 bases between them. The CDR3 sequence is 12 residues long. Germline CDR1 KGHDR, CDR2 SFDVKD. The CDR3 sequence: CATSDPRDGYTF. The CDR3 coding sequence is TGTGCCACCAGTGATCCCAGGGATGGCTACACCTTC.

V and J are TRBV20-1 and TRBJ2-7; 13 bases fit TRBD2. V gave up 3 bases and J gave up 6 bases; unmatched junction bases: 11. The CDR3 consists of 16 residues. Per germline, CDR1 DFQATT and CDR2 SNEGSKA (reference sequence). Here the CDR3 reads CSASQLAGGMGGEQYF. CDR3 bases: TGCAGTGCTAGTCAACTAGCGGGGGGGATGGGAGGCGAGCAGTACTTC.

This chain uses TRBV3-1 (or the pseudogene TRBV3-2) with TRBJ1-2, with TRBD1 matching over 7 bases. Germline V lookup: CDR1 LGHDT, CDR2 YNNKEL (reference sequence). After removal of 4 bases from V and 4 bases from J, the junction contained 6 bases not matched to a gene. There are 14 residues in the CDR3. As DNA, the CDR3 is TGTGCCAGCAGCCGAGAGACAGGGACCTATGGCTACACCTTC. Amino acid sequence: CASSRETGTYGYTF.

The V call is TRBV3-1 (or the pseudogene TRBV3-2), the J call TRBJ1-1; D ambiguous. CDR1 LGHDT and CDR2 YNNKEL come from the germline V gene (reference sequence). CDR3 length equals 11 residues. The V end lost 3 bases, the J end lost 6 bases, and 5 bases lay between the germline ends. The CDR3 protein is CASSHSAEAFF. DNA of the CDR3: TGTGCCAGCAGCCACAGCGCTGAAGCTTTCTTT.

This clone was seen only a few times. The gene calls are TRBV7-2 and TRBJ1-1; D perhaps matches TRBD1 (6 bases). The CDR3 has 16 residues. Trimming removed 5 bases at V and 1 base at J, with 17 bases between. Germline CDR1 SGHTA, CDR2 FQGNSA. Written as DNA, the CDR3 is TGTGCCAGCAGCCCCTCCCGGGGGGGCCCGAACACTGAAGCTTTCTTT. It encodes CASSPSRGGPNTEAFF.

The rearrangement links TRBV27 to TRBJ2-5; D gene unclear. The CDR3 loop spans 11 amino acids. Trimming pared 6 bases from V and 4 bases from J, leaving 6 bases between. Germline V gives CDR1 MNHEY, CDR2 SMNVEV (reference sequence). In DNA form, the CDR3 reads TGTGCCAGCAGCCCCGGAGAGACCCAGTACTTC. Its translation: CASSPGETQYF.

Here the CDR3 DNA reads TGTGCCAGCAGCCGTCAGGGGAACACTGAAGCTTTCTTT. The encoded protein is CASSRQGNTEAFF. The chain recombines TRBV7-9 with TRBJ1-1, with a tentative D call TRBD1 (5 bases). There are 13 residues in the CDR3. CDR1 and CDR2 from the germline V gene are SEHNR and FQNEAQ (reference sequence). The V gene lost 5 bases and the J gene lost 1 base, with 8 bases spanning the gap.

The chain combines TRBV19 with TRBJ2-7; tentative D call: TRBD2 (5 bases). CDR1 LNHDA and CDR2 SQIVND come from the germline V gene (reference sequence). This CDR3 contains 15 residues. Trimming stripped 2 bases from V and 0 bases from J, with 11 bases between. This CDR3 is CASSITRESSYEQYF. The CDR3 DNA reads as TGTGCCAGTAGTATAACGAGGGAAAGCTCCTACGAGCAGTACTTC.

The V gene is TRBV18, the J gene TRBJ1-2; D not certain. V was shortened by 2 bases and J by 7 bases, with 11 bases between the two germline ends. Looked up from germline, CDR1 is KGHSH and CDR2 is LQKENI. The CDR3 covers 13 residues. The CDR3 loop is CASSPIPLSGYTF. The CDR3 region has the DNA TGTGCCAGCTCACCAATCCCCCTAAGTGGCTACACCTTC.

V is TRBV7-9 and J is TRBJ2-5, with 8 positions matching TRBD2. This CDR3 is built from 15 residues. Germline V gives CDR1 SEHNR, CDR2 FQNEAQ (reference sequence). V lost 1 base to trimming and J lost 2 bases; unmatched junction nucleotides: 3. In DNA form, the CDR3 reads TGTGCCAGCAGCTTAGTCCGGGGGGGGCAAGAGACCCAGTACTTC. Its translation: CASSLVRGGQETQYF. The whole variable domain, remainder taken from reference TRBV7-9 and TRBJ2-5, is DTGVSQNPRHKITKRGQNVTFRCDPISEHNRLYWYRQTLGQGPEFLTYFQNEAQLEKSRLLSDRFSAERPKGSFSTLEIQRTEQGDSAMYLCASSLVRGGQETQYFGPGTRLLVL.

A word on this clone: This could be a read error, since a much larger clone is one nucleotide away. Other DNA sequences in the sample encode the same CDR3. This sequence joins TRBV10-1 and TRBJ1-2; D ambiguous. CDR3 length: 15 residues. Germline V lookup: CDR1 WNHNN, CDR2 SYGVQD (reference sequence). CDR3 DNA sequence: TGCGCCAGCAGTGAGAACCCCGGAGAGTTCTATGGTTACACCTTC. Its protein product is CASSENPGEFYGYTF.

The chain is built from TRBV18 and TRBJ2-3; the D gene is possibly TRBD1 (6 bases). The CDR3 length is 14 residues. CDR1 and CDR2 (germline): KGHSH, LQKENI. Trimming pared 3 bases from V and 9 bases from J, leaving 16 bases between. The CDR3 is CASSPLQGRGTQYF. The DNA of the CDR3 is TGTGCCAGCTCACCGCTCCAGGGGCGAGGGACGCAGTATTTT. The variable domain in full, completed from reference TRBV18 and TRBJ2-3, reads NAGVMQNPRHLVRRRGQEARLRCSPMKGHSHVYWYRQLPEEGLKFMVYLQKENIIDESGMPKERFSAEFPKEGPSILRIQQVVRGDSAAYFCASSPLQGRGTQYFGPGTRLTVL.

This clone was observed a few times. CDR3 DNA: TGTGCCAGCAGCTTGGGGCTCTCCGGACAGGGAACCTATGGCTACACCTTC. Translation gives CASSLGLSGQGTYGYTF. The V and J genes are TRBV5-8 and TRBJ1-2; 8 nucleotides line up with TRBD1. V was clipped by 0 bases and J by 4 bases; unmatched bases: 11. The CDR3 is 17 residues long. Germline-derived CDR1 and CDR2 are SGHTS and YDEGEE.

The rearrangement uses TRBV4-3 and TRBJ2-3; TRBD1 might be the D (5 bases). The V end lost 0 bases, the J end lost 5 bases, and 12 bases lay between the germline ends. CDR1 LGHNA and CDR2 YSLEER come from the germline V gene. The CDR3 is 15 residues long. DNA of the CDR3: TGCGCCAGCAGCCAAGATGCAGGGATTGGAGATACGCAGTATTTT. Encoded protein: CASSQDAGIGDTQYF.

This chain links TRBV5-6 with TRBJ2-1; D is undetermined. CDR1 is SGHDT, CDR2 YYEEEE, per germline. V was cut by 6 bases and J by 0 bases, with 16 bases left in between. The CDR3 is 16 residues long. The DNA for the CDR3 is TGTGCCAGCATACTGCACGCCTCCTACTCCTACAATGAGCAGTTCTTC. Translated, it gives CASILHASYSYNEQFF.

This chain links TRBV11-2 with TRBJ2-2; D is ambiguous. The CDR3 sequence is 14 residues long. Germline V CDR1 and CDR2: SGHAT, FQNNGV. Between the trimmed V and J ends, which lost 7 bases and 6 bases, there was a span of 15 bases. The CDR3 nucleotides are TGTGCCAGCATCCCGGAGTTGGGTTCCGGGGAGCTGTTTTTT. Translated, it gives CASIPELGSGELFF.

The chain is built from TRBV7-9 and TRBJ2-1, with D perhaps TRBD1 (6 bases). Germline V gene sequence: CDR1 SEHNR, CDR2 FQNEAQ (reference sequence). The ends were cut back, 3 bases at V and 10 bases at J, with 22 bases in the middle. The CDR3 is made up of 16 amino acids. The CDR3 nucleotides read TGTGCCAGCAGCTTTATGGGCCCGGTAGAGGGACACGAGCAGTTCTTC. It is translated as CASSFMGPVEGHEQFF.

The chain couples TRBV19 to TRBJ1-1; D might be TRBD1 (5 bases). The CDR3 length is 14 residues. V shed 3 bases and J shed 2 bases, with 10 bases lying between them. CDR1 is LNHDA and CDR2 is SQIVND in the germline V gene (reference sequence). CDR3 loop: CASSIGRVNTEAFF. DNA for the CDR3: TGTGCCAGTAGTATCGGCAGGGTTAACACTGAAGCTTTCTTT.

This clone has more than one count but fewer than ten. V gene TRBV7-8 combines with J gene TRBJ1-5, with 7 bases lining up with TRBD1. This CDR3 spans 14 amino acids. Germline CDR1 SGHVS, CDR2 FQNEAQ. V dropped 1 base and J dropped 9; count of bases not matched to a gene: 6. Written as DNA, the CDR3 is TGTGCCAGCAGCTTAGAGGGGGCGAGTTGGCCCCAGCATTTT. Translated, it gives CASSLEGASWPQHF.